The clone carrying this T cell receptor (beta chain) turned up a few times. The data originate from a study of blood T cell repertoires in COVID-19. About the study: Samples representing acute and convalescent COVID-19 were sourced from the United States, Italy and Spain. PBMCs, B-cell-depleted T cells, or T cells were the source of the cDNA or gDNA that made up the material.

The CDR3 has 14 residues. The germline V gene has CDR1 MNHEY and CDR2 SVGAGI. The germline V and J ends were trimmed by 2 bases and 7 bases, with 14 bases remaining between them. Per the authors' pipeline: Cell counts per sample came from amplifying reference gene primers. Clones were read by immunoSEQ multiplex PCR, and TCRdb kept only the in-frame ones, dropping some. The D gene and trimming were derived from the DNA, and the V and J assignments and clone size from that table. The sample has about 220,000 clones, 60% to 85% seen once. The rearrangement uses TRBV6-5 and TRBJ1-2; perhaps TRBD1 as D (6 bases). Sequenced sample: peripheral blood. The sequence was collected from a woman aged 65 to 85 with acute or convalescent COVID-19. Here the CDR3 DNA reads TGTGCCAGCAGTTACAGCCAGGGGTCGGGTGGCTACACCTTC. It codes for CASSYSQGSGGYTF.